This T cell receptor (beta chain) was observed in a study of human T cells and chemical hapten exposure. Study-wide background: Application of 0.01% DPC to the upper back was done by patch test, with a reading at 6 days. Patients, mostly women, had alopecia areata, alopecia totalis or alopecia universalis. Study-level results: PT1 expanded TCR numbers rose with patch test score.

A note on this clonotype: Its antigen is not known.

Time point in this sample: patch test 2, 6 weeks after DPC sensitization. Regarding treatment: therapeutic diphenylcyclopropenone sensitization with weekly scalp DPC. The library tagged each cDNA molecule with unique molecular identifiers. TCRdb reanalysed the RACE reads using MiXCR and keeps one entry per CDR3 protein. This repertoire shows about 84,000 distinct CDR3 sequences, 8% to 13% found once; its top ten account for about 5%. Germline V lookup: CDR1 SNHLY, CDR2 FYNNEI. The CDR3 is 16 residues long. V gave up 7 bases and J gave up 1 base; unmatched junction bases: 7. The sequence derives from a woman aged 45-59 years with alopecia areata. Some clones in this sample may be carry-over from other donors' samples. The sample was whole blood, taken in connection with sensitization to the hapten diphenylcyclopropenone (DPC). The chain combines TRBV2 with TRBJ2-2; 9 nucleotides agree with TRBD1. The CDR3 here is CASKKDRGKNTGELFF. CDR3 bases: TGTGCCAGCAAAAAGGACAGGGGAAAGAACACCGGGGAGCTGTTTTTT. The full variable domain, with the rest looked up from reference TRBV2 and TRBJ2-2, is EPEVTQTPSHQVTQMGQEVILRCVPISNHLYFYWYRQILGQKVEFLVSFYNNEISEKSEIFDDQFSVERPDGSNFTLKIRSTKLEDSAMYFCASKKDRGKNTGELFFGEGSRLTVL.